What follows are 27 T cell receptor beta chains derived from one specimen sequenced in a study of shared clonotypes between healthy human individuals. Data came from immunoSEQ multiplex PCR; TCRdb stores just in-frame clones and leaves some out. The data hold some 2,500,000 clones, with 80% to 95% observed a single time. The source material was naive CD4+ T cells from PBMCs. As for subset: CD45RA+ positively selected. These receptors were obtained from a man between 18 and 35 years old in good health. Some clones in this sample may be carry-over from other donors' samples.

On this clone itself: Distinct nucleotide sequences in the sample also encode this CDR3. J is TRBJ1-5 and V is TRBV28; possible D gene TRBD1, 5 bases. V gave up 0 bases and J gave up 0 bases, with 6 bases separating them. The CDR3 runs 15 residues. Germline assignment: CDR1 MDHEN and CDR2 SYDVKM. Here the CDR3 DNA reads TGTGCCAGCAGTTTATGGACAGATAGCAATCAGCCCCAGCATTTT. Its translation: CASSLWTDSNQPQHF.

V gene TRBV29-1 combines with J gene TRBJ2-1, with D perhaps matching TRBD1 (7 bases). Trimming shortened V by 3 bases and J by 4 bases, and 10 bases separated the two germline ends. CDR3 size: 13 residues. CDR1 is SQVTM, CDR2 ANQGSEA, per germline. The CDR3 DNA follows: TGCAGCGTTGACCCAGGGGGGTACAATGAGCAGTTCTTC. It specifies CSVDPGGYNEQFF.

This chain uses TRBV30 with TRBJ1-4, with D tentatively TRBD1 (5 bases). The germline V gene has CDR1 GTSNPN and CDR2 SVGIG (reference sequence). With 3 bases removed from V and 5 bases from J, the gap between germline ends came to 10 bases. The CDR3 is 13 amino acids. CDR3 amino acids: CAWSPGRNEKLFF. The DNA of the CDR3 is TGTGCCTGGAGCCCAGGGAGGAATGAAAAACTGTTTTTT.

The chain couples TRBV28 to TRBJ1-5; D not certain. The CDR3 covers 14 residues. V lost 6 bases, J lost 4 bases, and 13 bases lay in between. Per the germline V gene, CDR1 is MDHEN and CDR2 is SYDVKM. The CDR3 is CASRTPQENQPQHF. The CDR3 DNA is TGTGCCAGCAGGACACCCCAGGAGAATCAGCCCCAGCATTTT.

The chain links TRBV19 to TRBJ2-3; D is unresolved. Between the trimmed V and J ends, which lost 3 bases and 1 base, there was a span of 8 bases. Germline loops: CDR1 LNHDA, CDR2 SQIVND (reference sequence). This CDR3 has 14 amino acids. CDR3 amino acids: CASSIIPRTDTQYF. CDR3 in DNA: TGTGCCAGTAGTATCATTCCCCGCACAGATACGCAGTATTTT.

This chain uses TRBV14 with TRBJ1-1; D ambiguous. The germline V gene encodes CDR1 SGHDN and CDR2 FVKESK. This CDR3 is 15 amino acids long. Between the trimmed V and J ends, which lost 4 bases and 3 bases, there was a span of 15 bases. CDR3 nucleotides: TGTGCCAGCAGCCGAAGCGGAGGCTTGGACACTGAAGCTTTCTTT. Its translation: CASSRSGGLDTEAFF.

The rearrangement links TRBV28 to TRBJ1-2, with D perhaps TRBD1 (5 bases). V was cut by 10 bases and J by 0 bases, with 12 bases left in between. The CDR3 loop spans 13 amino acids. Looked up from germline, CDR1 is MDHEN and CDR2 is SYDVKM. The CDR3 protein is CATTPRANYGYTF. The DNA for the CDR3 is TGTGCCACCACCCCCAGGGCTAACTATGGCTACACCTTC.

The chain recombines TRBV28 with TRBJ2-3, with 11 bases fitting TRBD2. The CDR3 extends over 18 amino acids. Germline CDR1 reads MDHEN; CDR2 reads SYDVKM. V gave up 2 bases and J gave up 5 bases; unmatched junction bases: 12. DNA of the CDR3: TGTGCCAGCAGTTTAGCGTCTAGCGGGAGGTGGGGGGGAGATACGCAGTATTTT. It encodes CASSLASSGRWGGDTQYF.

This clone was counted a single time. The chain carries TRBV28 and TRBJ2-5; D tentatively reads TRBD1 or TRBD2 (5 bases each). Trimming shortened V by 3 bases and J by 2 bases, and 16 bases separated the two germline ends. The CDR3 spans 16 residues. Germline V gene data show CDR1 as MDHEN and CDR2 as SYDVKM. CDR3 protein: CASSFPSRAGQETQYF. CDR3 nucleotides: TGTGCCAGCAGTTTCCCCTCCAGGGCGGGTCAAGAGACCCAGTACTTC.

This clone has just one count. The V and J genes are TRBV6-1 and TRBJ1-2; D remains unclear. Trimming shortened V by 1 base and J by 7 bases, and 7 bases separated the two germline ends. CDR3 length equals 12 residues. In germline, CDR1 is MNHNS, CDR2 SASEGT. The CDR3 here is CASSEVLRGYTF. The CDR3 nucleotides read TGTGCCAGCAGTGAAGTCCTCCGTGGCTACACCTTC.

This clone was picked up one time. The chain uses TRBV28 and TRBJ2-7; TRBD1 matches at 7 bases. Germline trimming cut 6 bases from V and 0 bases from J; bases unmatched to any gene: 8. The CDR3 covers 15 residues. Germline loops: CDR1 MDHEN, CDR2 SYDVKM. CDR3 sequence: CASRPAGTVSYEQYF. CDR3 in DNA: TGTGCCAGCAGACCGGCCGGGACAGTCTCCTACGAGCAGTACTTC.

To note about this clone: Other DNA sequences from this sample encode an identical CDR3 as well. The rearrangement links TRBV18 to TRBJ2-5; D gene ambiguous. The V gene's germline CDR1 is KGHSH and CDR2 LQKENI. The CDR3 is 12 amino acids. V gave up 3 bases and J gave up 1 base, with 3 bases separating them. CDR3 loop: CASSPAQETQYF. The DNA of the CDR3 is TGTGCCAGCTCACCGGCCCAAGAGACCCAGTACTTC.

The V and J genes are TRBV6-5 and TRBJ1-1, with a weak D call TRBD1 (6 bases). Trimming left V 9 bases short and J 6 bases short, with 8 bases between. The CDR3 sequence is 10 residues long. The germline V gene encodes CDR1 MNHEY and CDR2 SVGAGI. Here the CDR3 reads CASGQSEAFF. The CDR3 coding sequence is TGTGCCAGTGGACAGTCTGAAGCTTTCTTT.

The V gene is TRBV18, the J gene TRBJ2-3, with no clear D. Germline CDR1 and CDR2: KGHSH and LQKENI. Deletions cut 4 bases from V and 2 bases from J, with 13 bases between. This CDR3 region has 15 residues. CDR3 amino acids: CASSRLRTNTDTQYF. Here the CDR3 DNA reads TGTGCCAGCTCACGGCTGCGGACCAACACAGATACGCAGTATTTT.

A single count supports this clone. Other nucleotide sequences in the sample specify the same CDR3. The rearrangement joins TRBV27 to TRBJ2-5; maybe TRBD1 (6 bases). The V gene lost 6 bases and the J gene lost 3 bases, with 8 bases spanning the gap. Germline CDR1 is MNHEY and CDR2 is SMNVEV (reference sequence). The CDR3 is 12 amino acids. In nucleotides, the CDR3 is TGTGCCAGCAGCCCAGGGGAAGAGACCCAGTACTTC. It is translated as CASSPGEETQYF.

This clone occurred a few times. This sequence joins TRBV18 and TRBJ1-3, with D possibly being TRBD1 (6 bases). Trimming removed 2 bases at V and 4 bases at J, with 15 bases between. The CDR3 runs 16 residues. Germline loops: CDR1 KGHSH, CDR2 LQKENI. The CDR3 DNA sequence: TGTGCCAGCTCACCATCCAGGGGTAAAATCGGAAACACCATATATTTT. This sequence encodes CASSPSRGKIGNTIYF. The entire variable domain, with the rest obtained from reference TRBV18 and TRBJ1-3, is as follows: NAGVMQNPRHLVRRRGQEARLRCSPMKGHSHVYWYRQLPEEGLKFMVYLQKENIIDESGMPKERFSAEFPKEGPSILRIQQVVRGDSAAYFCASSPSRGKIGNTIYFGEGSWLTVV.

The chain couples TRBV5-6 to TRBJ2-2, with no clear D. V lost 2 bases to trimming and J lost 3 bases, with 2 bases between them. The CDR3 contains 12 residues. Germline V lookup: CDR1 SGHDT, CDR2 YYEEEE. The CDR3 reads CASSFDTGELFF. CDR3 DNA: TGTGCCAGCAGCTTTGACACCGGGGAGCTGTTTTTT.

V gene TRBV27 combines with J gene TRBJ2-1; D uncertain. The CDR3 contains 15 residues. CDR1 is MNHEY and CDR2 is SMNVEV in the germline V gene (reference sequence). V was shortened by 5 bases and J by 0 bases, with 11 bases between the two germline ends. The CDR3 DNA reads TGTGCCAGCAGTGGTAGCCTTAGCTCCTACAATGAGCAGTTCTTC. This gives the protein CASSGSLSSYNEQFF.

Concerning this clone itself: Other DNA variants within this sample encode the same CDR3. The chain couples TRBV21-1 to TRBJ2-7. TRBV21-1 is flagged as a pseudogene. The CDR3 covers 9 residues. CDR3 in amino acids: CASSYEQYF. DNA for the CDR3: TGTGCCAGTTCCTACGAGCAGTACTTC.

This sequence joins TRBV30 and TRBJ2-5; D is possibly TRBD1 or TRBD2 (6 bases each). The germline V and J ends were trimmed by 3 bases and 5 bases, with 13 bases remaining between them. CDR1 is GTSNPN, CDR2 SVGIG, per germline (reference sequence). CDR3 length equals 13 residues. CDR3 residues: CAWRPGAKETQYF. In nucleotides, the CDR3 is TGTGCCTGGAGGCCGGGGGCCAAGGAGACCCAGTACTTC.

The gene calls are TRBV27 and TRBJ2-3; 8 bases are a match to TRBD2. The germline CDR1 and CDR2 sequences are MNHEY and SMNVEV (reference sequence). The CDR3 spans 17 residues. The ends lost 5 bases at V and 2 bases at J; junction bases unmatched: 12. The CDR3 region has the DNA TGTGCCAGCAGTCCCCCGCTTGGCGGGAGGTACACAGATACGCAGTATTTT. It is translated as CASSPPLGGRYTDTQYF.

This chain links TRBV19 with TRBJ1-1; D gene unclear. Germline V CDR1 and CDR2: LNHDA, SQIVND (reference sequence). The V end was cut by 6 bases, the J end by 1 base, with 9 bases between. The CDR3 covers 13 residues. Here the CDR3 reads CASRITRNTEAFF. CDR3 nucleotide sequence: TGTGCCAGTAGAATCACAAGGAACACTGAAGCTTTCTTT.

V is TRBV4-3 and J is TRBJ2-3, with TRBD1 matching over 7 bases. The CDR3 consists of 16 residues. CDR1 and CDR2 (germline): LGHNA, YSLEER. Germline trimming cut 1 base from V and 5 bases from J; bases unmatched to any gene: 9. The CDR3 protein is CASSQAAEGAKDTQYF. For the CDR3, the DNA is TGCGCCAGCAGCCAAGCGGCTGAGGGGGCGAAAGATACGCAGTATTTT.

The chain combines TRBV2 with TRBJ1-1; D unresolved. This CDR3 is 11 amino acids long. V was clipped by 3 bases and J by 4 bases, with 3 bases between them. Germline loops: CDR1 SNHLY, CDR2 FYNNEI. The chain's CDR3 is CASSDRTEAFF. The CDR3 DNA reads TGTGCCAGCAGTGACCGCACTGAAGCTTTCTTT.

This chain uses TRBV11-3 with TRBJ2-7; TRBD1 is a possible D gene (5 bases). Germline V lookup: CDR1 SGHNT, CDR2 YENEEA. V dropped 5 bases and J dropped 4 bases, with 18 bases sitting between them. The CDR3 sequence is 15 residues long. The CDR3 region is CASSPASGKRYEQYF. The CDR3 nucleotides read TGTGCCAGCAGCCCTGCCTCAGGGAAACGTTACGAGCAGTACTTC.

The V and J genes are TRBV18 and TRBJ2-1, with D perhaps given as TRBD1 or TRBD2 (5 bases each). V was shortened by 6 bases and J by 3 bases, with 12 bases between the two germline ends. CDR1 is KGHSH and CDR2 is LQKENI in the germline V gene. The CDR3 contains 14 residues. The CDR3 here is CASSLRAGYNEQFF. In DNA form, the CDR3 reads TGTGCCAGCTCCCTCAGGGCGGGCTACAATGAGCAGTTCTTC.

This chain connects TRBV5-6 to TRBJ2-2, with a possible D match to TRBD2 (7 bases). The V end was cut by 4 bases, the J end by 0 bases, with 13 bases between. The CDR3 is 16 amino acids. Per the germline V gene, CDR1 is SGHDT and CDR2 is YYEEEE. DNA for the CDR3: TGTGCCAGCAGCCCCTGGGGGGGCGCGAACACCGGGGAGCTGTTTTTT. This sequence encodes CASSPWGGANTGELFF.